This is a list of T cell receptor beta chains from one sample in a study of blood T cell dynamics during melanoma immunotherapy. The method was immunoSEQ multiplex PCR; TCRdb's version includes in-frame clones alone and lacks a portion of them. The sample has 1,000 or so clones; 80% to 95% are singletons. The sample here was effector memory CD8+ T cells from blood, taken from a patient treated with checkpoint blockade. These receptors originate from a human donor with melanoma. Each CDR3 is given with its conserved first and last residue. Each record gives: D gene, V gene, CDR3 length, J gene, clone size, CDR3 DNA, CDR3 protein. D genes are given only for firm matches. Expanded clones are given a class, and other clones once, few, many or no size at all.

D: .
V: TRBV9
length: 12
J: TRBJ2-1
size: .
DNA: TGTGCCAGCAGCCGGACTGCAAATGAGCAGTTCTTC
CDR3: CASSRTANEQFF

D: .
V: TRBV10-1
length: 17
J: TRBJ2-6
size: .
DNA: TGCGCCAGCAGTCACTCTACCGCACAAAGTCGGGCCAACGTCCTGACTTTC
CDR3: CASSHSTAQSRANVLTF

D: TRBD1
V: TRBV27
length: 14
J: TRBJ2-7
size: .
DNA: TGTGCCAGCACGCCCCTGGACAGGCTGTACGAGCAGTACTTC
CDR3: CASTPLDRLYEQYF

D: .
V: TRBV5-4
length: 13
J: TRBJ2-7
size: .
DNA: TGTGCCAGCAGTCCCACCTCCACCCACGAGCAGTACTTC
CDR3: CASSPTSTHEQYF

D: .
V: TRBV21-1
length: 15
J: TRBJ2-1
size: .
DNA: TGTGCCAGCAGCAAACGGGGGAGCTCCTACAATGAGCAGTTCTTC
CDR3: CASSKRGSSYNEQFF

D: .
V: TRBV11-2
length: 15
J: TRBJ1-1
size: .
DNA: TGTGCCAGCAGCGCCGTCCGACTCGGGAACACTGAAGCTTTCTTT
CDR3: CASSAVRLGNTEAFF

D: TRBD1
V: TRBV5-1
length: 17
J: TRBJ2-7
size: .
DNA: TGCGCCAGCAGCTTGGGCCCCCAGGACAGGGCGTCTTACGAGCAGTACTTC
CDR3: CASSLGPQDRASYEQYF

D: .
V: TRBV4-3
length: 15
J: TRBJ2-1
size: .
DNA: TGCGCCAGCAGCCAAGGGTTGCACGCGGGCGTTGAGCAGTTCTTC
CDR3: CASSQGLHAGVEQFF

D: .
V: TRBV6-5
length: 13
J: TRBJ2-7
size: .
DNA: TGTGCCAGCAGTTGGGGGAGCTCCTACGAGCAGTACTTC
CDR3: CASSWGSSYEQYF

D: .
V: TRBV11-2
length: 13
J: TRBJ1-1
size: .
DNA: TGTGCCAGCAGCTTGGGGAGTAGCACTGAAGCTTTCTTT
CDR3: CASSLGSSTEAFF

D: .
V: TRBV28
length: 16
J: TRBJ2-5
size: .
DNA: TGTGCCAGCACCCAGGGTAGGGGGTATATCCAAGAGACCCAGTACTTC
CDR3: CASTQGRGYIQETQYF

D: .
V: TRBV19
length: 16
J: TRBJ1-2
size: .
DNA: TGTGCCAGTAGTACCGTACCGGTGTCCGGCGGCTATGGCTACACCTTC
CDR3: CASSTVPVSGGYGYTF

D: TRBD1
V: TRBV4-3
length: 15
J: TRBJ2-2
size: once
DNA: TGCGCCAGCAGCGCGGACAGGAGCCAGGGCGGGGAGCTGTTTTTT
CDR3: CASSADRSQGGELFF

D: .
V: TRBV27
length: 16
J: TRBJ1-6
size: .
DNA: TGTGCCAGCAGTTTTACGGCCGGCAACTATAATTCACCCCTCCACTTT
CDR3: CASSFTAGNYNSPLHF

D: .
V: TRBV10-2
length: 16
J: TRBJ2-7
size: .
DNA: TGCGCCAGCAGTTCCCGTCCTAGCGAGATCTTCTACGAGCAGTACTTC
CDR3: CASSSRPSEIFYEQYF

D: .
V: TRBV19
length: 14
J: TRBJ2-1
size: .
DNA: TGTGCCAGTAGTATAGATCTTGGTAGCGCAGAGCAGTTCTTC
CDR3: CASSIDLGSAEQFF

D: TRBD2
V: TRBV6-6
length: 16
J: TRBJ2-2
size: .
DNA: TGTGCCAGCAGTTACTCGCTTGCGGGAGACACCGGGGAGCTGTTTTTT
CDR3: CASSYSLAGDTGELFF

D: .
V: TRBV27
length: 12
J: TRBJ2-3
size: once
DNA: TGTGCCAGCAGTAGGGGTTCAGATACGCAGTATTTT
CDR3: CASSRGSDTQYF

D: .
V: TRBV28
length: 15
J: TRBJ1-5
size: few
DNA: TGTGCCAGCAGTACCCTGGAGGGCGCCGATCAGCCCCAGCATTTT
CDR3: CASSTLEGADQPQHF

D: TRBD2
V: TRBV6-1
length: 16
J: TRBJ2-3
size: .
DNA: TGTGCCAGCAGTGGACTACTAGCGGGAGAATTTTGGACGCAGTATTTT
CDR3: CASSGLLAGEFWTQYF

D: .
V: TRBV28
length: 14
J: TRBJ2-7
size: .
DNA: TGTGCCAGCAGTTTTGAGGGAGAAGTTTACGAGCAGTACTTC
CDR3: CASSFEGEVYEQYF

D: .
V: TRBV4-2
length: 13
J: TRBJ1-1
size: few
DNA: TGTGCCAGCAGCCGATCCCGGGAAGATCGGGCTTTCTTT
CDR3: CASSRSREDRAFF

D: .
V: TRBV4-1
length: 15
J: TRBJ2-3
size: .
DNA: TGCGCCAGCAGCCAGGAAGGACAGCCCACAGATACGCAGTATTTT
CDR3: CASSQEGQPTDTQYF

D: .
V: TRBV19
length: 16
J: TRBJ2-7
size: .
DNA: TGTGCCAGTAGTATAGATCTCTGGGACGGCGAGAACGAGCAGTACTTC
CDR3: CASSIDLWDGENEQYF

D: TRBD1
V: TRBV2
length: 15
J: TRBJ1-4
size: .
DNA: TGTGCCAGCAGCGCGGGACAGTCGATCCGGGAAAAACTGTTTTTT
CDR3: CASSAGQSIREKLFF

D: .
V: TRBV2
length: 15
J: TRBJ2-3
size: once
DNA: TGTGCCAGCAGTCCCATAGCGGTTAGCACAGATACGCAGTATTTT
CDR3: CASSPIAVSTDTQYF

D: TRBD2
V: TRBV7-3
length: 19
J: TRBJ2-1
size: .
DNA: TGTGCCAGCAGCTCGGCGGACACTGGGACTAGCGGTTGGGCTAATGAGCAGTTCTTC
CDR3: CASSSADTGTSGWANEQFF

D: .
V: TRBV19
length: 13
J: TRBJ1-1
size: .
DNA: TGTGCCAGTAGTATCGGGATAGGCACTGAAGCTTTCTTT
CDR3: CASSIGIGTEAFF

D: TRBD2
V: TRBV4-3
length: 15
J: TRBJ2-3
size: .
DNA: TGCGCCAGCAGCAAGACTAGCGGGAGGGCAGATACGCAGTATTTT
CDR3: CASSKTSGRADTQYF

D: .
V: TRBV4-3
length: 18
J: TRBJ2-3
size: .
DNA: TGCGCCAGCAGCCAAGATCTGAGTCCGGGGGCCTGGGTAGATACGCAGTATTTT
CDR3: CASSQDLSPGAWVDTQYF

D: .
V: TRBV2
length: 14
J: TRBJ1-5
size: few
DNA: TGTGCCAGCAGTGAACCGGGGGTAAGTCAGCCCCAGCATTTT
CDR3: CASSEPGVSQPQHF

D: .
V: TRBV27
length: 13
J: TRBJ1-6
size: .
DNA: TGTGCCAGCAGTTTACGGGGAGCTTCACCCCTCCACTTT
CDR3: CASSLRGASPLHF

D: .
V: TRBV10-2
length: 13
J: TRBJ2-7
size: .
DNA: TGCGCCAGCACCGAGACAGAGACTTACGAGCAGTACTTC
CDR3: CASTETETYEQYF

D: .
V: TRBV28
length: 11
J: TRBJ2-5
size: .
DNA: TGTGCCAGCATTATCGGAGAGACCCAGTACTTC
CDR3: CASIIGETQYF

D: .
V: TRBV27
length: 14
J: TRBJ2-2
size: .
DNA: TGTGCCAGCAGCCCAAGGGTAAACACCGGGGAGCTGTTTTTT
CDR3: CASSPRVNTGELFF

D: TRBD2
V: TRBV10-3
length: 16
J: TRBJ2-1
size: .
DNA: TGTGCCATCGAGAGGGCGGGTAGCGGGAGTATTCGGGAGCAGTTCTTC
CDR3: CAIERAGSGSIREQFF

D: TRBD1
V: TRBV5-4
length: 16
J: TRBJ1-3
size: .
DNA: TGTGCCAGCAGCTCAGCTGGAGGGGGCGCGGGTGACACCATATATTTT
CDR3: CASSSAGGGAGDTIYF

D: .
V: TRBV5-4
length: 13
J: TRBJ1-1
size: .
DNA: TGTGCCAGCAGCCCGGACTCGAACACTGAAGCTTTCTTT
CDR3: CASSPDSNTEAFF

D: TRBD1
V: TRBV12-5
length: 17
J: TRBJ2-7
size: .
DNA: TGTGCTAGTGGTTTCCGACCCAGGGACAGGGGCTCGAGCGAGCAGTACTTC
CDR3: CASGFRPRDRGSSEQYF

D: .
V: TRBV19
length: 13
J: TRBJ1-2
size: .
DNA: TGTGCCAGTAGCCCCGGACTGGCTGGAGGCTACACCTTC
CDR3: CASSPGLAGGYTF